Described below is a single T cell receptor (beta chain) sequence and its context. This entry comes from a study of CD8 T cells in Susac syndrome. Random hexamers were used to reverse transcribe roughly 0.45 to 1 ug of RNA. Amplification of TCR beta CDR3 across 54 Vbeta and 13 Jbeta was performed with immunoSEQ multiplex PCR. TCRdb passed the immunoSEQ multiplex PCR reads through MiXCR, listing each CDR3 protein once. This sample has about 300,000 distinct CDR3 sequences, with 70% to 90% found just once. CDR3 length: 13 amino acids. V was cut by 4 bases and J by 0 bases, with 5 bases left in between. The V gene's germline CDR1 is MNHEY and CDR2 SMNVEV (reference sequence). FACS enriched CD8+ TEMRA cells, while bulk CD8+ and CD4+ were negatively isolated.

The chain combines TRBV27 with TRBJ2-3; D is ambiguous. Input material: CD8+ T cells from PBMCs. This receptor was obtained from a human donor with multiple sclerosis. DNA for the CDR3: TGTGCCAGCAGTTCCTATAGCACAGATACGCAGTATTTT. Translation gives CASSSYSTDTQYF.